This TCR beta chain was captured in a study of OX40 agonist ivuxolimab in advanced cancers. As for the study in general: Patients got intravenous ivuxolimab at 0.01 to 10 mg/kg every 2 weeks. Study-level results: The study did not work out the antigen specificity of the expanded peripheral T cells.

On this clone itself: As yet, its antigen is unknown.

Sequencing used immunoSEQ multiplex PCR; TCRdb keeps in-frame clones, though not all of them. In the table there are over 45,000 clones, 83% of which are singletons. The length of the CDR3 is 15 residues. The germline V gene has CDR1 SGDLS and CDR2 YYNGEE. Trimming removed 3 bases from V and 0 bases from J; junction bases left unmatched: 5. The chain has TRBV9 and TRBJ2-7; 8 bases match TRBD2. The sequence was collected from an adult with an advanced solid tumor such as melanoma, head and neck, liver or kidney cancer. Sequences were derived from CD4+ or CD8+ T cells sorted from blood, sampled in a trial of the OX40 agonist ivuxolimab. The CDR3 nucleotides read TGTGCCAGCAGCGCAGCGGGAGACCTCTCCTACGAGCAGTACTTC. Translating it yields CASSAAGDLSYEQYF.